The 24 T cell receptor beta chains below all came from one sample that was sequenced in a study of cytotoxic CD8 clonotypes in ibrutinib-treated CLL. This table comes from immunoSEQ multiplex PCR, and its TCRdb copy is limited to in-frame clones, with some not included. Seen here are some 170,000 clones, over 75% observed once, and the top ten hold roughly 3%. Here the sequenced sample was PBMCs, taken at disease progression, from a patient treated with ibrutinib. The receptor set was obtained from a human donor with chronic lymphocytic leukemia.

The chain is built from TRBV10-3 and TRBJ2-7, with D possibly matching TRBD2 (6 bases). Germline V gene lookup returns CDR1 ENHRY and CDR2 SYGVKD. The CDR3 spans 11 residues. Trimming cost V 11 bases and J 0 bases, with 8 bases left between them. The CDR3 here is CAVGSSYEQYF. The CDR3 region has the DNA TGTGCCGTCGGGAGCTCCTACGAGCAGTACTTC.

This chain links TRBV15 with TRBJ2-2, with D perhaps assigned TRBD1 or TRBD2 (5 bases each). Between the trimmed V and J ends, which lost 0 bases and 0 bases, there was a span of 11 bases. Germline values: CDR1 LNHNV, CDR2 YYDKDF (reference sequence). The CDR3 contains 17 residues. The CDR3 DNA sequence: TGTGCCACCAGCAGAGATGGGGGAACGGCGAACACCGGGGAGCTGTTTTTT. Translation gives CATSRDGGTANTGELFF.

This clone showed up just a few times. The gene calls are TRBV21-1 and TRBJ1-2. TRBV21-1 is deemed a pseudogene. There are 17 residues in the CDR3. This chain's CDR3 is CASSKASTHSRVYGYTF. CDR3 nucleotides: TGTGCCAGCAGCAAAGCGTCCACCCACAGTAGGGTCTATGGCTACACCTTC.

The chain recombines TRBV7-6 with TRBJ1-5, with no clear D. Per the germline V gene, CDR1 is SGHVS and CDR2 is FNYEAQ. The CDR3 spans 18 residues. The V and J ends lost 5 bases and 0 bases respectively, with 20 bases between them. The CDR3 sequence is CASSPGRGSLYSNQPQHF. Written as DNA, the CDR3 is TGTGCCAGCAGCCCCGGGCGGGGTTCCCTTTATAGCAATCAGCCCCAGCATTTT.

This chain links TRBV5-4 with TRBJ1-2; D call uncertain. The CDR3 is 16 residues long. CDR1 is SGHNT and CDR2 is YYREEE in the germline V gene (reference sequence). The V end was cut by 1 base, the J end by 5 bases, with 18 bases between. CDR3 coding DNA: TGTGCCAGCAGCTTGTTGGCGGGATACCCCCTTTATGGCTACACCTTC. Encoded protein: CASSLLAGYPLYGYTF. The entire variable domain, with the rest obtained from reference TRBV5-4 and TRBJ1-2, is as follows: ETGVTQSPTHLIKTRGQQVTLRCSSQSGHNTVSWYQQALGQGPQFIFQYYREEENGRGNFPPRFSGLQFPNYSSELNVNALELDDSALYLCASSLLAGYPLYGYTFGSGTRLTVV.

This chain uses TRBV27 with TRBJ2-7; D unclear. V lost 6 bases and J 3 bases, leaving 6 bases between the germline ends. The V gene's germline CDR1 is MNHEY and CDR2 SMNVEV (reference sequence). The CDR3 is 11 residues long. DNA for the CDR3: TGTGCCAGCAGCCGCGGCTACGAGCAGTACTTC. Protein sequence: CASSRGYEQYF.

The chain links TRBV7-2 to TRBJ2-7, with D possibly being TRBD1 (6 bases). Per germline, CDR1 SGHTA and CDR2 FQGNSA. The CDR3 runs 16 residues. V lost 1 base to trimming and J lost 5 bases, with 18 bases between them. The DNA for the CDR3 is TGTGCCAGCAGCTTAGACATGGGGAACAGGGCCCACGAGCAGTACTTC. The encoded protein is CASSLDMGNRAHEQYF.

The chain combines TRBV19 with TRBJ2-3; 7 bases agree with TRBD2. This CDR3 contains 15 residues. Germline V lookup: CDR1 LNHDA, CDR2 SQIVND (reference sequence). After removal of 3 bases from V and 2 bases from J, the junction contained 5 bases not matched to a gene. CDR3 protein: CASSIGGSPTDTQYF. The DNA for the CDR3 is TGTGCCAGTAGTATCGGGGGGTCCCCCACAGATACGCAGTATTTT.

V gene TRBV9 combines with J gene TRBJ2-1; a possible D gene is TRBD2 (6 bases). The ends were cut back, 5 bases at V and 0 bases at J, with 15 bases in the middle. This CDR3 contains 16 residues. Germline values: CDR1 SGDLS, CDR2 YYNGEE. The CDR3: CASSPLAVRSYNEQFF. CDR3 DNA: TGTGCCAGCAGTCCATTAGCGGTCCGCTCCTACAATGAGCAGTTCTTC.

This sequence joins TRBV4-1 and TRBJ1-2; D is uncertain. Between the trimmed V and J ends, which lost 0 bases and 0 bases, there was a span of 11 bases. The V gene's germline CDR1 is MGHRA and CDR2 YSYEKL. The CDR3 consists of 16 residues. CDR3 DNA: TGCGCCAGCAGCCAAGATCTCGTGGCATCTAACTATGGCTACACCTTC. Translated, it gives CASSQDLVASNYGYTF.

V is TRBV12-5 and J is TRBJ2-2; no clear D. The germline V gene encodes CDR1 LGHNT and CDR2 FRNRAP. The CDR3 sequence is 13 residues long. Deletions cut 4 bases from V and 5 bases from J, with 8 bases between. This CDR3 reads CASGSAGTGELFF. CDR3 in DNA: TGTGCTAGTGGTTCTGCTGGGACCGGGGAGCTGTTTTTT.

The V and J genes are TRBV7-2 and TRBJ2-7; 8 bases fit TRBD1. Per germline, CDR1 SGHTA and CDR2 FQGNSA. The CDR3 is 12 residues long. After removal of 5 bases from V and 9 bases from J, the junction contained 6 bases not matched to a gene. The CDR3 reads CASSRDRIGQYF. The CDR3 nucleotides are TGTGCCAGCAGCCGGGACAGGATTGGGCAGTACTTC.

The CDR3, as DNA: TGTGCCAGTAGTGTTTCCGGGACAGCCAACACCGGGGAGCTGTTTTTT. Protein product: CASSVSGTANTGELFF. V is TRBV19 and J is TRBJ2-2, with 7 bases fitting TRBD1. The germline V gene encodes CDR1 LNHDA and CDR2 SQIVND (reference sequence). With 5 bases clipped from V and 2 bases from J, the junction kept 8 bases outside the gene matches. The CDR3 is made up of 16 amino acids.

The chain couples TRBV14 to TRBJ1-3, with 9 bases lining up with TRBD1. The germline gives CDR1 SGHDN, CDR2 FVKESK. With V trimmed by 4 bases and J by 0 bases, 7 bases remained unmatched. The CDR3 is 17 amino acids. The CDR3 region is CASSPYRGQSSGNTIYF. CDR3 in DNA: TGTGCCAGCAGCCCTTACAGGGGGCAAAGCTCTGGAAACACCATATATTTT.

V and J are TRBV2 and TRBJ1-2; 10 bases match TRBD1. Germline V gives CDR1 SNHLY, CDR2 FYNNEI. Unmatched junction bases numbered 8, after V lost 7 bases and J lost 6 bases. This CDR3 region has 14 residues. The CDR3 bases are TGTGCCAGCAAAGCCGGGACAGGGGATCATGGCTACACCTTC. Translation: CASKAGTGDHGYTF.

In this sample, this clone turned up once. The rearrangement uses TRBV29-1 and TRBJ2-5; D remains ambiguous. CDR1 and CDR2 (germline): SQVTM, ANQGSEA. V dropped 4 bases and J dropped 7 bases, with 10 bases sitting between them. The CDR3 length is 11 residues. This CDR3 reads CSVGDVGTQYF. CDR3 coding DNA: TGCAGCGTTGGAGATGTCGGGACCCAGTACTTC.

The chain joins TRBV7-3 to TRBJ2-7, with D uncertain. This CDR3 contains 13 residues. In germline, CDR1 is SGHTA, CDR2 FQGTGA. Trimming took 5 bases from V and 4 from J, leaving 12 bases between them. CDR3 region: CASSTTEEYEQYF. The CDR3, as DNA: TGTGCCAGCAGCACGACTGAGGAGTACGAGCAGTACTTC.

CDR3 protein: CASSRTRRLETQYF. CDR3 bases: TGTGCCAGCAGCCGGACTAGAAGATTGGAGACCCAGTACTTC. The V gene is TRBV7-2, the J gene TRBJ2-5; 7 bases line up with TRBD2. The germline gives CDR1 SGHTA, CDR2 FQGNSA. V trimming: 5 bases; J trimming: 5 bases; junction bases outside the gene matches: 8. This CDR3 is built from 14 residues.

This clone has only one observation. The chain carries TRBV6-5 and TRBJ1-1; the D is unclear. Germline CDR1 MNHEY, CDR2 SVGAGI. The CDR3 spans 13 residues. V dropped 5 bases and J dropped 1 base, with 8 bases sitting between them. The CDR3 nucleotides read TGTGCCAGCAGTGATTTTTGGAACACTGAAGCTTTCTTT. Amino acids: CASSDFWNTEAFF.

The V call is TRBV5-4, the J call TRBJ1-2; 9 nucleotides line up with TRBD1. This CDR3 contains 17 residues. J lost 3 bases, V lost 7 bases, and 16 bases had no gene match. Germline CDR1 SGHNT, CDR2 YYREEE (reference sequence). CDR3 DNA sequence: TGTGCCAGCCAAAACCGGGACAGGGACCGGGAGGACTATGGCTACACCTTC. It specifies CASQNRDRDREDYGYTF.

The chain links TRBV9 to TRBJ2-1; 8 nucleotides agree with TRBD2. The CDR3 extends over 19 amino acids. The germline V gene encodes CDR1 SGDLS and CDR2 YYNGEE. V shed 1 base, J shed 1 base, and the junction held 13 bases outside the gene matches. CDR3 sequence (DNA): TGTGCCAGCAGCGTACTGACCACTAGCGGACCCGATTCCTACAATGAGCAGTTCTTC. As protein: CASSVLTTSGPDSYNEQFF.

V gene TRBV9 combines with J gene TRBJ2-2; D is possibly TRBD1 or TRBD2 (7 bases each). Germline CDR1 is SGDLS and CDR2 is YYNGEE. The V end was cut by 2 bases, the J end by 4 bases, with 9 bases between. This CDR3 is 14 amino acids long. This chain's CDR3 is CASSVRGGTGELFF. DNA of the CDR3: TGTGCCAGCAGCGTCAGGGGGGGCACCGGGGAGCTGTTTTTT. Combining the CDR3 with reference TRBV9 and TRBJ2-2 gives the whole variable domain DSGVTQTPKHLITATGQRVTLRCSPRSGDLSVYWYQQSLDQGLQFLIQYYNGEERAKGNILERFSAQQFPDLHSELNLSSLELGDSALYFCASSVRGGTGELFFGEGSRLTVL.

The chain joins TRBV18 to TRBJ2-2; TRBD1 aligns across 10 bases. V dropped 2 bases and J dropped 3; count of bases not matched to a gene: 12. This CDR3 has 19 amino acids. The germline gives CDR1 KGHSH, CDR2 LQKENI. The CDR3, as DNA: TGTGCCAGCTCACCAAGGCCCGGACAGGGGGGGAACTACACCGGGGAGCTGTTTTTT. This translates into CASSPRPGQGGNYTGELFF.

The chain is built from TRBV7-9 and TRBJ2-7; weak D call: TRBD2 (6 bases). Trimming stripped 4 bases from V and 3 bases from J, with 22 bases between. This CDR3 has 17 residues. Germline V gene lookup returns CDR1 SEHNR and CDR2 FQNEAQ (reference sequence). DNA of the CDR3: TGTGCCAGCAGCTCCCCGGAGCGGGCAGGGACTCTCTACGAGCAGTACTTC. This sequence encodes CASSSPERAGTLYEQYF.